This T cell receptor (beta chain) is from a study of CD8 T cell repertoires and HIV-1 epitope variants. Study-level background: The baseline condition was 1M T cells left uncultured.

Profiling relied on immunoSEQ multiplex PCR, and the TCRdb table lists in-frame clones only, not all of them. The table lists about 5,600 clones, 64% of them singletons. Study-wide results and caveats: This assay reports beta chains of antigen-expanded cells, not T cell function.

The CDR3 totals 14 residues. Per germline, CDR1 MNHEY and CDR2 SMNVEV (reference sequence). The V and J ends lost 3 bases and 6 bases, in that order; junction bases with no gene match: 4. With regard to this clone: What it recognizes is unknown.

The chain links TRBV27 to TRBJ2-7, with TRBD1 matching 11 bases. This clonotype was obtained from a male donor with HIV. The source material was cultured CD8+ T cells derived from PBMCs. This chain's CDR3 is CASSFGQGAIEQYF. CDR3 in DNA: TGTGCCAGCAGTTTCGGACAGGGGGCTATCGAGCAGTACTTC.